A single sample gave rise to the 32 T cell receptor beta chains below, sequenced in a study of CD8+ T cells in alopecia areata. RNA, once extracted, was reverse transcribed into cDNA for use as the sequencing template. The repertoire was sequenced with immunoSEQ multiplex PCR; TCRdb's copy has only in-frame clones and lacks some. Seen here are around 190,000 clones, approximately 60% observed once, and the top ten hold 4% to 6%. The sample comprised CD8+ T cells sorted from blood. These receptors all stem from a human donor in good health.

The table lists this clone with a count of one. The CDR3 spells CASSWKGGYGYTF. As DNA, the CDR3 is TGTGCCAGCAGTTGGAAGGGGGGGTATGGCTACACCTTC. V is TRBV27 and J is TRBJ1-2; D may be TRBD1 (6 bases). Germline assignment: CDR1 MNHEY and CDR2 SMNVEV (reference sequence). This CDR3 has 13 residues. V dropped 4 bases and J dropped 5 bases, with 11 bases sitting between them.

The V gene is TRBV7-9, the J gene TRBJ1-1; the D gene is possibly TRBD1 (5 bases). The germline CDR1 and CDR2 sequences are SEHNR and FQNEAQ (reference sequence). This CDR3 comprises 14 residues. With 5 bases removed from V and 2 bases from J, the gap between germline ends came to 12 bases. CDR3 coding DNA: TGTGCCAGCAGCACCGGACAAGAAAACACTGAAGCTTTCTTT. Its protein product is CASSTGQENTEAFF.

The J gene is TRBJ2-1, the V gene TRBV4-1; TRBD2 agrees at 9 bases. Germline V gene data show CDR1 as MGHRA and CDR2 as YSYEKL. This CDR3 spans 16 amino acids. V was pared by 4 bases and J by 10 bases, with 14 bases of the junction left unmatched. CDR3 DNA: TGCGCCAGCAGCCCGGCCGGCGGGGGGGCCTTTGCCGAGCAGTTCTTC. It encodes CASSPAGGGAFAEQFF.

This clone was observed a handful of times. The chain carries TRBV5-1 and TRBJ2-1, with a weak D call TRBD1 (5 bases). Trimming took 0 bases from V and 8 from J, leaving 9 bases between them. From germline, CDR1 is SGHRS and CDR2 YFSETQ. CDR3 length: 13 residues. As DNA, the CDR3 is TGCGCCAGCAGCTTGGAGGTCAGGGATGAGCAGTTCTTC. Its translation is CASSLEVRDEQFF. Full variable domain (remainder filled in from reference TRBV5-1 and TRBJ2-1): KAGVTQTPRYLIKTRGQQVTLSCSPISGHRSVSWYQQTPGQGLQFLFEYFSETQRNKGNFPGRFSGRQFSNSRSEMNVSTLELGDSALYLCASSLEVRDEQFFGPGTRLTVL.

The chain joins TRBV12-5 to TRBJ2-7; D possibly corresponds to TRBD1 (6 bases). The CDR3 runs 12 residues. V gave up 7 bases and J gave up 4 bases, with 11 bases separating them. Germline V gene data show CDR1 as LGHNT and CDR2 as FRNRAP. The CDR3 here is CASAPTGYEQYF. The CDR3 DNA reads TGTGCTAGTGCCCCAACAGGGTACGAGCAGTACTTC. The full variable domain, with the rest looked up from reference TRBV12-5 and TRBJ2-7, is DARVTQTPRHKVTEMGQEVTMRCQPILGHNTVFWYRQTMMQGLELLAYFRNRAPLDDSGMPKDRFSAEMPDATLATLKIQPSEPRDSAVYFCASAPTGYEQYFGPGTRLTVT.

The chain uses TRBV30 and TRBJ2-7, with D perhaps matching TRBD1 (7 bases). The CDR3 is 13 residues long. CDR1 and CDR2 (germline): GTSNPN, SVGIG (reference sequence). V shed 8 bases and J shed 0 bases, with 14 bases lying between them. CDR3 bases: TGTGCCGGGGCAGGGGGGAACTCCTACGAGCAGTACTTC. This translates into CAGAGGNSYEQYF.

The chain links TRBV27 to TRBJ1-1; D is possibly TRBD1 (6 bases). Germline values: CDR1 MNHEY, CDR2 SMNVEV (reference sequence). The V gene lost 5 bases and the J gene lost 2 bases, with 15 bases spanning the gap. The CDR3 is 15 residues long. CDR3 DNA sequence: TGTGCCAGCAGTCGCCTCAGACAGGCAAACACTGAAGCTTTCTTT. Encoded protein: CASSRLRQANTEAFF.

The chain has TRBV23-1 and TRBJ1-3; the match to TRBD1 covers 9 bases. TRBV23-1 is known as an ORF, though its function is uncertain. The trim removed 4 bases at V and 1 base at J, leaving 8 bases unmatched. The CDR3 runs 17 residues. The CDR3 spells CASSRTGGPLSGNTIYF. The CDR3 DNA reads as TGCGCCAGCAGTCGAACAGGGGGCCCCCTATCTGGAAACACCATATATTTT.

The chain uses TRBV4-1 and TRBJ1-6; possibly TRBD1 for D (6 bases). Trimming shortened V by 8 bases and J by 11 bases, and 19 bases separated the two germline ends. The CDR3 runs 14 residues. Germline V lookup: CDR1 MGHRA, CDR2 YSYEKL. This CDR3 reads CASSSPGGIAPLHF. Written as DNA, the CDR3 is TGCGCCAGCTCCTCACCGGGGGGCATCGCACCCCTCCACTTT.

This rearrangement joins TRBV7-2 to TRBJ1-2, with D possibly matching TRBD1 (6 bases). The CDR3 loop spans 14 amino acids. CDR1 and CDR2 from the germline V gene are SGHTA and FQGNSA. V gave up 1 base and J gave up 6 bases, with 12 bases separating them. CDR3 DNA sequence: TGTGCCAGCAGCTTAGAAGGGGGGTACGATGGCTACACCTTC. Protein: CASSLEGGYDGYTF.

V is TRBV5-1 and J is TRBJ2-5, with TRBD1 matching 8 bases. The V gene's germline CDR1 is SGHRS and CDR2 YFSETQ. This CDR3 comprises 15 residues. J was trimmed by 0 bases and V by 1 base; bases with no gene match: 2. The DNA of the CDR3 is TGCGCCAGCAGCTTGTTGGACAGGGACCAAGAGACCCAGTACTTC. Amino acid sequence: CASSLLDRDQETQYF.

The sample holds one count of this clone. The rearrangement uses TRBV15 and TRBJ2-5, with D tentatively TRBD1 (5 bases). This CDR3 is 12 amino acids long. V shed 8 bases and J shed 5 bases, with 12 bases lying between them. Germline V gene data show CDR1 as LNHNV and CDR2 as YYDKDF (reference sequence). The CDR3 is CATQGKGETQYF. For the CDR3, the DNA is TGTGCCACCCAGGGCAAGGGGGAGACCCAGTACTTC.

The sample holds a few counts of this clone. The chain carries TRBV13 and TRBJ2-7; D could derive from TRBD1 or TRBD2 (5 bases each). With 9 bases removed from V and 6 bases from J, the gap between germline ends came to 12 bases. The CDR3 totals 11 residues. Per the germline V gene, CDR1 is PRHDT and CDR2 is FYEKMQ (reference sequence). CDR3 protein: CASGGEAEQYF. The CDR3, as DNA: TGTGCCAGTGGGGGTGAGGCCGAGCAGTACTTC.

The chain combines TRBV7-9 with TRBJ2-5; no clear D gene. Germline lookup yields CDR1 SEHNR and CDR2 FQNEAQ (reference sequence). Trimming left V 3 bases short and J 3 bases short, with 8 bases between. CDR3 size: 13 residues. CDR3 sequence reads: CASSFTQEETQYF. The CDR3 DNA sequence: TGTGCCAGCAGCTTCACGCAGGAAGAGACCCAGTACTTC.

The rearrangement joins TRBV7-8 to TRBJ2-1; D possibly matches TRBD1 or TRBD2 (5 bases each). Germline CDR1 and CDR2: SGHVS and FQNEAQ. The V and J ends lost 1 base and 0 bases respectively, with 13 bases between them. CDR3 length: 17 amino acids. The CDR3 DNA sequence: TGTGCCAGCAGCTTAGGAGGGTGGGGGAGCTCCTACAATGAGCAGTTCTTC. It translates to CASSLGGWGSSYNEQFF.

V usage is TRBV28 and J usage is TRBJ2-3; D is uncertain. Germline V CDR1 and CDR2: MDHEN, SYDVKM. The V gene lost 3 bases and the J gene lost 8 bases, with 9 bases spanning the gap. CDR3 size: 12 residues. The CDR3 coding sequence is TGTGCCAGCAGTTTTGGAAGTCCTACGCAGTATTTT. Its translation: CASSFGSPTQYF.

J is TRBJ2-3 and V is TRBV27, with 9 bases identical to TRBD2. CDR1 and CDR2 from the germline V gene are MNHEY and SMNVEV (reference sequence). The junction had 11 bases not matched to a gene; V was cut back by 8 bases and J by 2 bases. CDR3 length equals 16 residues. This CDR3 is CASPHERGDHTDTQYF. In DNA, the CDR3 is TGTGCCAGCCCCCACGAGCGGGGGGATCACACAGATACGCAGTATTTT.

This clone was detected a few times. The chain links TRBV29-1 to TRBJ1-1; D possibly corresponds to TRBD1 (5 bases). Trimming pared 7 bases from V and 11 bases from J, leaving 17 bases between. Germline CDR1 SQVTM, CDR2 ANQGSEA. This CDR3 comprises 11 residues. CDR3 in amino acids: CSGGWGLWAFF. The DNA for the CDR3 is TGCAGCGGTGGTTGGGGACTTTGGGCTTTCTTT.

V gene TRBV4-1 combines with J gene TRBJ1-5; D remains ambiguous. Germline-derived CDR1 and CDR2 are MGHRA and YSYEKL. V shed 1 base and J shed 6 bases, with 13 bases lying between them. The CDR3 is 15 amino acids. In nucleotides, the CDR3 is TGCGCCAGCAGCCAAGTAGTCTCGGCGGGTCAGCCCCAGCATTTT. It yields the protein CASSQVVSAGQPQHF.

This clone has a single count. This chain links TRBV9 with TRBJ2-3; 9 nucleotides align to TRBD2. Germline lookup yields CDR1 SGDLS and CDR2 YYNGEE. The CDR3 runs to 18 residues. V trimming: 0 bases; J trimming: 6 bases; junction bases outside the gene matches: 14. The CDR3 coding sequence is TGTGCCAGCAGCGTAGAGGCTGGGAGCGGGGGGCGGGTGGATACGCAGTATTTT. The encoded protein is CASSVEAGSGGRVDTQYF.

The genes are TRBV10-2 and TRBJ1-1; D might be TRBD1 (6 bases). The CDR3 is 14 residues long. With 7 bases removed from V and 4 bases from J, the gap between germline ends came to 16 bases. Per the germline V gene, CDR1 is WSHSY and CDR2 is SAAADI. The CDR3 is CASMPLQQGTEAFF. CDR3 bases: TGCGCCAGCATGCCCCTTCAACAGGGCACTGAAGCTTTCTTT.

Concerning this clone itself: A far larger clone is one base from this, pointing to a likely read error. The DNA for the CDR3 is TGCGCCAGCAGCTTGCTAGCAGGGACCGATCAAGAGACCCAGTACTTC. Amino acid sequence: CASSLLAGTDQETQYF. This sequence joins TRBV5-1 and TRBJ2-5; the D call may be TRBD1 or TRBD2 (5 bases each). Deletions cut 1 base from V and 2 bases from J, with 15 bases between. The CDR3 covers 16 residues. Germline CDR1 reads SGHRS; CDR2 reads YFSETQ.

This clone has just one count. The genes are TRBV29-1 and TRBJ2-7, with TRBD1 matching over 9 bases. The CDR3 has 12 amino acids. Germline trimming cut 6 bases from V and 7 bases from J; bases unmatched to any gene: 7. Germline loops: CDR1 SQVTM, CDR2 ANQGSEA. The CDR3 coding sequence is TGCAGCGTCAAGACAGGGGGGCGGGAGCAGTACTTC. This translates into CSVKTGGREQYF.

The V gene is TRBV4-2, the J gene TRBJ1-5; TRBD1 is a possible D gene (5 bases). The CDR3 is made up of 16 amino acids. Germline-derived CDR1 and CDR2 are LGHNA and YNFKEQ. The V end was cut by 3 bases, the J end by 1 base, with 13 bases between. The CDR3 loop reads CASSQGKGHSNQPQHF. For the CDR3, the DNA is TGTGCCAGCAGCCAGGGTAAGGGGCACAGCAATCAGCCCCAGCATTTT.

The V call is TRBV7-9, the J call TRBJ2-5, with 10 positions matching TRBD2. The CDR3 covers 14 residues. Trimming cost V 5 bases and J 5 bases; bases outside gene matches: 5. Germline V lookup: CDR1 SEHNR, CDR2 FQNEAQ (reference sequence). For the CDR3, the DNA is TGTGCCAGCAGCCGCATAGCGGGGGGTGAGACCCAGTACTTC. It translates to CASSRIAGGETQYF.

In this sample, this clone turned up a few times. The chain carries TRBV6-5 and TRBJ1-2; 9 nucleotides line up with TRBD1. Trimming at V came to 0 bases and at J to 4 bases, leaving 6 bases not matched to a gene. This CDR3 has 16 amino acids. CDR1 MNHEY and CDR2 SVGAGI come from the germline V gene. The CDR3 DNA reads as TGTGCCAGCAGTTACTCGACCACAGGGGGCTCCTATGGCTACACCTTC. Its translation: CASSYSTTGGSYGYTF.

This clone turned up a few times. This sequence joins TRBV5-4 and TRBJ2-7, with 8 positions matching TRBD1. With V trimmed by 0 bases and J by 5 bases, 1 base remained unmatched. Germline V lookup: CDR1 SGHNT, CDR2 YYREEE (reference sequence). The CDR3 is 13 residues long. CDR3 nucleotide sequence: TGTGCCAGCAGCTTGGGACAGGGGAACGAGCAGTACTTC. Protein product: CASSLGQGNEQYF.

This clone occurred a few times. The J gene is TRBJ2-7, the V gene TRBV11-2; D is unclear. The length of the CDR3 is 12 residues. Trimming cost V 5 bases and J 3 bases, with 8 bases left between them. Germline V gives CDR1 SGHAT, CDR2 FQNNGV. The CDR3 sequence: CASSPNGYEQYF. The CDR3 DNA reads TGTGCCAGCAGCCCGAACGGCTACGAGCAGTACTTC.

The chain recombines TRBV30 with TRBJ1-2; TRBD1 agrees at 7 bases. The CDR3 runs to 14 residues. The junction had 11 bases not matched to a gene; V was cut back by 4 bases and J by 6 bases. The V gene's germline CDR1 is GTSNPN and CDR2 SVGIG (reference sequence). CDR3 in amino acids: CAWIHGGTADGYTF. The CDR3 region has the DNA TGTGCCTGGATCCACGGGGGGACAGCCGATGGCTACACCTTC.

The chain combines TRBV29-1 with TRBJ2-7; D is possibly TRBD1 (6 bases). The germline V gene encodes CDR1 SQVTM and CDR2 ANQGSEA. V lost 5 bases, J lost 2 bases, and 13 bases lay in between. The CDR3 runs 13 residues. The CDR3: CSVQGTSTYEQYF. The DNA of the CDR3 is TGCAGCGTTCAGGGGACATCAACCTACGAGCAGTACTTC.

This chain links TRBV9 with TRBJ1-2; D uncertain. This CDR3 has 11 amino acids. The germline CDR1 and CDR2 sequences are SGDLS and YYNGEE. Trimming stripped 6 bases from V and 2 bases from J, with 5 bases between. This CDR3 reads CASTNNYGYTF. DNA for the CDR3: TGTGCCAGCACCAACAACTATGGCTACACCTTC.

There are a few counts of this clone. This chain connects TRBV5-4 to TRBJ2-5; D is perhaps TRBD1 (6 bases). The CDR3 contains 16 residues. The germline CDR1 and CDR2 sequences are SGHNT and YYREEE (reference sequence). V shed 0 bases and J shed 1 base, with 13 bases lying between them. This chain's CDR3 is CASSLEGRGRQETQYF. CDR3 bases: TGTGCCAGCAGCTTGGAAGGCAGGGGCCGCCAAGAGACCCAGTACTTC.